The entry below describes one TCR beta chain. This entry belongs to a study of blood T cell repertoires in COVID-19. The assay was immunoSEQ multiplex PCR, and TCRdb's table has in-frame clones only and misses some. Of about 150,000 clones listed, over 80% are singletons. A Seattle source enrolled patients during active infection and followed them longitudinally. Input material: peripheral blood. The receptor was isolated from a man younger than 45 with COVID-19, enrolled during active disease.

Written as DNA, the CDR3 is TGTGCCACCAGTGATTTGGGACAGGCTAGCACAGATACGCAGTATTTT. This sequence encodes CATSDLGQASTDTQYF. The chain combines TRBV24-1 with TRBJ2-3; 7 nucleotides agree with TRBD1. Trimming at V came to 0 bases and at J to 0 bases, leaving 2 bases not matched to a gene. This CDR3 is 16 amino acids long. Germline loops: CDR1 KGHDR, CDR2 SFDVKD.